This passage covers 10 T cell receptor beta chains from one sample sequenced in a study of T cell repertoires in cytomegalovirus infection. From the reads, TCRdb called clonotypes with MiXCR, one entry per CDR3 protein. The profile shows approximately 70,000 distinct CDR3 sequences, roughly 20% of them singletons. Their antigens remain unidentified. Here the sequenced sample was CD8+ T cells from cultured PBMCs, taken from culture after CMV antigen stimulation. All receptors derive from a human donor in good health (CMV status not recorded). Some clones in this sample may be carry-over from other donors' samples.

V is TRBV9 and J is TRBJ2-3; 9 bases are a match to TRBD2. V dropped 2 bases and J dropped 1; count of bases not matched to a gene: 5. CDR1 is SGDLS, CDR2 YYNGEE, per germline. The CDR3 spans 16 residues. The CDR3 coding sequence is TGTGCCAGCAGCGTGTTTAGCGGGGGATGCACAGATACGCAGTATTTT. Its translation: CASSVFSGGCTDTQYF.

The J gene is TRBJ1-5, the V gene TRBV11-2; D remains ambiguous. Trimming shortened V by 0 bases and J by 0 bases, and 9 bases separated the two germline ends. There are 16 residues in the CDR3. CDR1 is SGHAT, CDR2 FQNNGV, per germline. Written as DNA, the CDR3 is TGTGCCAGCAGCTTAGAGGGCCCCTATAGCAATCAGCCCCAGCATTTT. Protein product: CASSLEGPYSNQPQHF.

This clonotype has a handful of counts. The chain recombines TRBV6-2 or TRBV6-3 with TRBJ2-1, with D unclear. The germline V gene encodes CDR1 MNHEY and CDR2 SVGEGT. Trimming removed 7 bases from V and 0 bases from J, with 10 bases in between. The CDR3 spans 14 residues. In DNA form, the CDR3 reads TGTGCCAGCACTTCCGGATACTCCTACAATGAGCAGTTCTTC. As protein: CASTSGYSYNEQFF.

This clonotype was observed a handful of times. The chain is built from TRBV7-8 and TRBJ1-6; TRBD1 agrees at 8 bases. J gave up 10 bases and V 5 bases, and 13 bases lay outside the gene matches. The CDR3 contains 16 residues. Looked up from germline, CDR1 is SGHVS and CDR2 is FQNEAQ. The CDR3 loop is CASSPESGGTESPLHF. CDR3 nucleotides: TGTGCCAGCAGCCCAGAGTCAGGGGGCACTGAGTCACCCCTCCACTTT.

The rearrangement links TRBV6-1 to TRBJ1-4; maybe TRBD1 (5 bases). Germline loops: CDR1 MNHNS, CDR2 SASEGT. The CDR3 runs to 11 residues. Trimming removed 6 bases at V and 10 bases at J, with 9 bases between. CDR3 loop: CASRSGLKLFF. CDR3 DNA sequence: TGTGCCAGCAGGTCAGGGCTAAAACTGTTTTTT.

This clonotype was counted many times. The J gene is TRBJ2-1, the V gene TRBV7-2; 12 bases line up with TRBD2. The CDR3 is 16 residues long. Looked up from germline, CDR1 is SGHTA and CDR2 is FQGNSA. Trimming at V came to 2 bases and at J to 10 bases, leaving 9 bases not matched to a gene. The DNA of the CDR3 is TGTGCCAGCAGCTTATCGCTAGCGGGGGGGCCGCGCGAGCAGTTCTTC. Protein sequence: CASSLSLAGGPREQFF.

The V call is TRBV6-2 or TRBV6-3, the J call TRBJ1-5; the match to TRBD1 covers 11 bases. This CDR3 comprises 14 residues. CDR1 MNHEY and CDR2 SVGEGT come from the germline V gene. The junction had 9 bases not matched to a gene; V was cut back by 10 bases and J by 7 bases. The CDR3 DNA sequence: TGTGCCACTCGGGACAGGGGGAACAAACAGCCCCAGCATTTT. This gives the protein CATRDRGNKQPQHF.

This clonotype was seen many times. V is TRBV5-1 and J is TRBJ2-4; D remains unclear. V lost 3 bases and J 6 bases, leaving 16 bases between the germline ends. Germline values: CDR1 SGHRS, CDR2 YFSETQ. The CDR3 consists of 15 residues. CDR3 nucleotides: TGCGCCAGCAGCTCTCACGGAGAGACGGGAAACATTCAGTACTTC. As protein: CASSSHGETGNIQYF.

This clonotype was counted between two and nine times. This chain connects TRBV4-3 to TRBJ1-4; D is ambiguous. The germline gives CDR1 LGHNA, CDR2 YSLEER. V was shortened by 3 bases and J by 8 bases, with 4 bases between the two germline ends. This CDR3 region has 11 residues. The DNA of the CDR3 is TGCGCCAGCAGCCAGGGGGAAAAACTGTTTTTT. Protein sequence: CASSQGEKLFF.

This clonotype appeared a few times. The chain employs TRBV5-1 and TRBJ2-7; D remains unclear. Per germline, CDR1 SGHRS and CDR2 YFSETQ. V lost 0 bases, J lost 5 bases, and 18 bases lay in between. CDR3 size: 16 residues. CDR3 nucleotide sequence: TGCGCCAGCAGCTTGGGACTCCGGGCCCTTAAAGACGAGCAGTACTTC. Its protein product is CASSLGLRALKDEQYF. Full variable domain (outside the CDR3, taken from reference TRBV5-1 and TRBJ2-7): KAGVTQTPRYLIKTRGQQVTLSCSPISGHRSVSWYQQTPGQGLQFLFEYFSETQRNKGNFPGRFSGRQFSNSRSEMNVSTLELGDSALYLCASSLGLRALKDEQYFGPGTRLTVT.